A single TCR beta chain is shown here with its context. This clone was seen more than once but under ten times. This receptor's antigen is unknown. Base qualities are not at hand, and no much larger clone is one base apart. This sample is drawn from a study of OX40 agonist ivuxolimab in advanced cancers. For the study in its entirety: Ivuxolimab was a fully human IgG2 agonistic monoclonal antibody targeting the costimulatory receptor OX40 (CD134). Intravenous ivuxolimab was administered to patients every 2 weeks at six dose levels: 0.01, 0.1, 0.3, 1.5, 3 and 10 mg/kg. Of the roughly 51 patients in dose escalation, 19 had hepatocellular carcinoma, around 15 had melanoma, 9 had renal cell carcinoma and 9 had head and neck cancer. In the dose-escalation cohort, 82.7% of patients were male, and the mean age was approximately 60 years, with a range of about 23 to 80. Patients were allowed to have had prior anti-PD-1, anti-PD-L1 or anti-CTLA-4 therapy, and around two fifths of the dose-escalation patients had been treated with checkpoint inhibitors. Three dose-escalation patients achieved partial responses, one with hepatocellular carcinoma and two with cutaneous melanoma. Peripheral TCRbeta sequencing was intended to test whether TCR sequence diversity was altered and clonal T-cell expansion was caused by ivuxolimab. The monotherapy dose-escalation portion (N = 52 patients) of the phase I ivuxolimab trial is reported in the paper. Overall study results and their limits: After ivuxolimab, CD8+ T cells had more expanded clones than CD4+ T cells on average. At doses of 0.1 to 3.0 mg/kg, clonal expansion of both CD4+ and CD8+ T cells in blood was seen between baseline and week 6. Low levels of normalized T-cell clonal expansion were also shown by some nonresponding patients. The antigen specificity of the peripheral T cells that underwent clonal expansion was not determined. In the 0.1-3.0 mg/kg groups, partial responders were among the patients with the lowest normalized peripheral clonal expansion, particularly in CD8+ T cells.

The trial excluded patients who had a history of autoimmune disease or were on systemic immunosuppression. Peripheral blood for TCR sequencing was collected from all dose cohorts at baseline, on cycle 4 day 1, and on cycle 7 day 1. Samples came from an open-label, multicenter, first-in-human phase I dose-escalation trial of ivuxolimab. The trial enrolled adults with locally advanced or metastatic head and neck squamous cell, hepatocellular, melanoma or renal cell carcinoma. Before TCR sequencing, CD4+ T cells and CD8+ T cells were sorted from peripheral blood as separate populations. Genomic DNA was isolated from the sorted cells so that the TCRbeta CDR3 region could be sequenced. The immunoSEQ Assay was used to sequence the TCRbeta CDR3 regions. TCRdb stores this immuneACCESS table with in-frame sequences only. Part of the clones is absent; in the studies checked, under half of the shortfall reflects unresolved V genes, and no reason is known for the rest. The sample table lists approximately 20,000 clones, around 80% of them with a count of one. The ten most abundant clones make up roughly 10% of the sample.

From the cysteine up to the phenylalanine, the CDR3 has a length of 15 residues. Only the CDR3 DNA is retained, 45 bases long and in frame from the first base. At the junction V is shortened by 4 bases and J by 4 bases, with 15 bases in between. Reading the germline V gene gives CDR1 SGDLS and CDR2 YYNGEE. The TCR originated in an adult with an advanced solid tumor such as melanoma, head and neck, liver or kidney cancer. This receptor chain uses TRBV9 and TRBJ2-1, with the D gene too uncertain to name. The specimen was CD4+ or CD8+ T cells sorted from blood, collected in a trial of the OX40 agonist ivuxolimab. The CDR3 reads as follows: CASSPRAVEYNEQFF. The DNA sequence reads TGTGCCAGCAGCCCACGTGCAGTGGAGTACAATGAGCAGTTCTTC.